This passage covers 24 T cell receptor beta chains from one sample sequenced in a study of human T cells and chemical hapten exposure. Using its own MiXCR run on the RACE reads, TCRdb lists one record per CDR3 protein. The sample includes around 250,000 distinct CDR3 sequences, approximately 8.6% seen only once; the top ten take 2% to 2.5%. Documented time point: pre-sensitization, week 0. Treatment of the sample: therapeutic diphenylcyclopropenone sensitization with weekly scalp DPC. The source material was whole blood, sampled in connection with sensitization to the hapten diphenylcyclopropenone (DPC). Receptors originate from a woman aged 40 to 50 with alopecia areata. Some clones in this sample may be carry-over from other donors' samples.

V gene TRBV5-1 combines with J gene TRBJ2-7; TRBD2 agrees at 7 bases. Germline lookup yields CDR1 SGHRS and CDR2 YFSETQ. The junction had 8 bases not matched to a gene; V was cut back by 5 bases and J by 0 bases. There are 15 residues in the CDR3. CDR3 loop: CASSSGTTSSYEQYF. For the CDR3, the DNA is TGCGCCAGCAGTTCCGGGACTACTAGCTCCTACGAGCAGTACTTC.

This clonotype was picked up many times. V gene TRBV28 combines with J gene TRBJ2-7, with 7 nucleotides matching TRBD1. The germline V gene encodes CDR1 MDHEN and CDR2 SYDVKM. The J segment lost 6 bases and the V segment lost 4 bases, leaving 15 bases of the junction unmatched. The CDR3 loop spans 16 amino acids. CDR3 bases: TGTGCCAGCAGTTCCTCTTCGTCCGGGACAGTCCGCGAGCAGTACTTC. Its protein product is CASSSSSSGTVREQYF.

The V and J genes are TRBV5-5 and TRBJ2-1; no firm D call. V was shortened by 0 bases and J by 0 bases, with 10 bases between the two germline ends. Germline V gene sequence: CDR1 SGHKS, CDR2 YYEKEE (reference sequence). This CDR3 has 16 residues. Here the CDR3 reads CASSLGHLSSYNEQFF. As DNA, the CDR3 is TGTGCCAGCAGCTTGGGACACCTCAGCTCCTACAATGAGCAGTTCTTC.

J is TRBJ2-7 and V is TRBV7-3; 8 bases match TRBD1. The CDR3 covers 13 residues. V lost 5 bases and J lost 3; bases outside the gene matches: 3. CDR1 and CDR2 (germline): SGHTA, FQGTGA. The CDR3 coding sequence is TGTGCCAGCAGCAAAGGGACAGGCTACGAGCAGTACTTC. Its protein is CASSKGTGYEQYF. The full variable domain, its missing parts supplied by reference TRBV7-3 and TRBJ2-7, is GAGVSQTPSNKVTEKGKYVELRCDPISGHTALYWYRQSLGQGPEFLIYFQGTGAADDSGLPNDRFFAVRPEGSVSTLKIQRTERGDSAVYLCASSKGTGYEQYFGPGTRLTVT.

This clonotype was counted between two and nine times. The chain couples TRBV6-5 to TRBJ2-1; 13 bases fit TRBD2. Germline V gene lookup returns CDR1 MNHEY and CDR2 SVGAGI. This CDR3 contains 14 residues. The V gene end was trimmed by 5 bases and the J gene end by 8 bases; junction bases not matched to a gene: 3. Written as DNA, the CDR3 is TGTGCCAGCAGTGAGGGACTAGCGGGATATGAGCAGTTCTTC. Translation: CASSEGLAGYEQFF.

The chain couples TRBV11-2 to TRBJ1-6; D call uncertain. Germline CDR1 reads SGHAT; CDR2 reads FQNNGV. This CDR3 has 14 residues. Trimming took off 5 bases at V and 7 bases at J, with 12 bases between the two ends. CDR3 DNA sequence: TGTGCCAGCAGCCCCCCGGCAGAGAATTCACCCCTCCACTTT. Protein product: CASSPPAENSPLHF.

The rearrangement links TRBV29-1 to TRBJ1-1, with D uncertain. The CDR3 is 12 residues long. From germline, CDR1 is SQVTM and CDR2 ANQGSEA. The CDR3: CRRGGPDTEAFF. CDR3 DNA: TGCAGGAGAGGAGGCCCAGACACTGAAGCTTTCTTT.

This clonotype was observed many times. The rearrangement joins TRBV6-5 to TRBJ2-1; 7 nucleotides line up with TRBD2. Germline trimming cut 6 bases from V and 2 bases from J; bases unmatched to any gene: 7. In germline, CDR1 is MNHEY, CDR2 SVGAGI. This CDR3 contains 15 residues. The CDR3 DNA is TGTGCCAGCAGCCTTAGCGGGCCTCCCTACAATGAGCAGTTCTTC. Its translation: CASSLSGPPYNEQFF.

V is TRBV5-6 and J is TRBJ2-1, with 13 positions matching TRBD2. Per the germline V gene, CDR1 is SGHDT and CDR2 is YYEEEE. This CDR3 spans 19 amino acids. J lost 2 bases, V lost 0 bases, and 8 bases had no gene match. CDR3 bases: TGTGCCAGCAGCTTGGGCCTATCCGGGACTAGCGGGACCTACAATGAGCAGTTCTTC. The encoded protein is CASSLGLSGTSGTYNEQFF.

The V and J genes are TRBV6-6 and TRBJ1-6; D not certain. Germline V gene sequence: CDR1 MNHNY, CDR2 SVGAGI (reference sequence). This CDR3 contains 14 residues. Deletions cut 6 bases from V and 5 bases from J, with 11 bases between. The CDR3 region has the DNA TGTGCCAGCAGGCTCCCCCCGGATAATTCACCCCTCCACTTT. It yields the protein CASRLPPDNSPLHF.

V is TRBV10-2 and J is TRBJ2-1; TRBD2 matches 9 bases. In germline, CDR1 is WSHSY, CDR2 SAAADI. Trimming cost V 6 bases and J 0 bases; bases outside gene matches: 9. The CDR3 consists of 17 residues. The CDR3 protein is CASRAGLASSSYNEQFF. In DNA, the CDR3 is TGCGCCAGCAGAGCGGGACTAGCCTCGAGCTCCTACAATGAGCAGTTCTTC.

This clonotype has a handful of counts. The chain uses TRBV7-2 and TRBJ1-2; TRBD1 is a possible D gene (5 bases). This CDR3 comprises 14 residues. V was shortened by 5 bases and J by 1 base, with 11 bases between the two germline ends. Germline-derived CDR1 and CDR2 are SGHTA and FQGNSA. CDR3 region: CASSPGTDNYGYTF. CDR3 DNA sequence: TGTGCCAGCAGCCCAGGGACCGATAACTATGGCTACACCTTC.

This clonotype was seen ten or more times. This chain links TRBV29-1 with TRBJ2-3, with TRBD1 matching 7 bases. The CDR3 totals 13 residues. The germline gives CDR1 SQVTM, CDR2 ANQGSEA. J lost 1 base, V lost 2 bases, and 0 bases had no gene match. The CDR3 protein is CSVEQGGTDTQYF. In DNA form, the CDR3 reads TGCAGCGTTGAACAGGGGGGCACAGATACGCAGTATTTT.

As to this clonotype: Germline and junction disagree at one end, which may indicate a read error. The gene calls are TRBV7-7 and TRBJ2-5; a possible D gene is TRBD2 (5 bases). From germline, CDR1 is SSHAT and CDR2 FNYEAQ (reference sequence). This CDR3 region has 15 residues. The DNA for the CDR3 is TGTGCTAGCAGCTTAGGACTGGGCTCCCAAGAGACCCAGTACTTC. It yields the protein CASSLGLGSQETQYF. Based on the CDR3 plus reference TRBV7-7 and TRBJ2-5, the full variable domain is GAGVSQSPRYKVTKRGQDVTLRCDPISSHATLYWYQQALGQGPEFLTYFNYEAQPDKSGLPSDRFSAERPEGSISTLTIQRTEQRDSAMYRCASSLGLGSQETQYFGPGTRLLVL.

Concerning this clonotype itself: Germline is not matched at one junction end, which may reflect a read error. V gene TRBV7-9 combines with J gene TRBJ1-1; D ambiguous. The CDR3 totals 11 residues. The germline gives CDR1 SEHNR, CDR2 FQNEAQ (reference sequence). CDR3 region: CPSSLIPEAFF. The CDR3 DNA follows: TGTCCCAGCAGCTTAATACCGGAAGCTTTCTTT.

CDR3 coding DNA: TGCAGTGCTAGACCTACCACCTGGCAGTTCTTC. It is translated as CSARPTTWQFF. This chain joins TRBV20-1 and TRBJ2-1; D is unresolved. This CDR3 is 11 amino acids long. From germline, CDR1 is DFQATT and CDR2 SNEGSKA (reference sequence). Deletions cut 2 bases from V and 12 bases from J, with 11 bases between.

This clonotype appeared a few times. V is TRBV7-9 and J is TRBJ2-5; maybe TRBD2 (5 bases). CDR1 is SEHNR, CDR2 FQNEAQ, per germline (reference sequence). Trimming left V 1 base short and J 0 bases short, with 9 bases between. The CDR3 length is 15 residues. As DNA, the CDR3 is TGTGCCAGCAGCTTAGTAGCGCCTTACCAAGAGACCCAGTACTTC. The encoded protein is CASSLVAPYQETQYF.

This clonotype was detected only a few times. CDR3 region: CASSFTRAYGYTF. The CDR3 nucleotides read TGTGCCAGCAGCTTTACAAGGGCCTATGGCTACACCTTC. This chain links TRBV7-2 with TRBJ1-2; D is unresolved. The germline gives CDR1 SGHTA, CDR2 FQGNSA. The V gene lost 3 bases and the J gene lost 4 bases, with 9 bases spanning the gap. The CDR3 has 13 residues.

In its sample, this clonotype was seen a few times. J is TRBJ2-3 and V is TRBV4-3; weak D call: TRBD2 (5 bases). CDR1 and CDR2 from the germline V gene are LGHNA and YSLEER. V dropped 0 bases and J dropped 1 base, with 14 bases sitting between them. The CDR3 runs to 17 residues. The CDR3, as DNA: TGCGCCAGCAGCCAAGATTGGAGGAGAGGTGGCACAGATACGCAGTATTTT. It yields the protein CASSQDWRRGGTDTQYF.

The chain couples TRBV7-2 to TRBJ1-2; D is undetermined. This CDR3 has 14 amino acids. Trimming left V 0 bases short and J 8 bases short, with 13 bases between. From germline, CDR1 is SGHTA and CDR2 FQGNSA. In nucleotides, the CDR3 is TGTGCCAGCAGCTTAGCGTACGGGCCACAGGGCTACACCTTC. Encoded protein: CASSLAYGPQGYTF.

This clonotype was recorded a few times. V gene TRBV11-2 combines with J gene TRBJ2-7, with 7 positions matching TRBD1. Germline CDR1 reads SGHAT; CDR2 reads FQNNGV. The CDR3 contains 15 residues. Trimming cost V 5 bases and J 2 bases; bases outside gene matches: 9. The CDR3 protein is CASSPVGTVPYEQYF. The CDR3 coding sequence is TGTGCCAGCAGCCCAGTCGGGACAGTCCCCTACGAGCAGTACTTC.

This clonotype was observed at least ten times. The CDR3 region is CASSPPGLAGGTDTQYF. The CDR3 DNA follows: TGTGCCAGCAGCCCACCAGGCCTAGCGGGAGGAACGGATACGCAGTATTTT. V usage is TRBV7-2 and J usage is TRBJ2-3; 11 bases are shared with TRBD2. CDR1 is SGHTA and CDR2 is FQGNSA in the germline V gene. The junction had 13 bases not matched to a gene; V was cut back by 5 bases and J by 6 bases. The length of the CDR3 is 17 residues.

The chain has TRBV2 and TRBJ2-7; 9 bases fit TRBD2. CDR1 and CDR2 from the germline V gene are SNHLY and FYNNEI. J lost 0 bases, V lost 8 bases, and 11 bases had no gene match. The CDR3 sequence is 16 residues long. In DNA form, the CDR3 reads TGTGCCAGCTCACACAACCGACTAGCGGTCTCCTACGAGCAGTACTTC. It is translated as CASSHNRLAVSYEQYF.

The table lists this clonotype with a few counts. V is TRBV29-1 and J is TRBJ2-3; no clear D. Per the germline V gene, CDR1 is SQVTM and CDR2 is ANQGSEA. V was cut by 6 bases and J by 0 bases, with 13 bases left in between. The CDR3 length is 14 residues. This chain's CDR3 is CSVEKGASTDTQYF. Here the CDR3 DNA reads TGCAGCGTAGAGAAGGGCGCTAGCACAGATACGCAGTATTTT.